A selection of T cell receptor beta chains follows, all from one sample in a study of T cell changes during pregnancy in multiple sclerosis. Sequencing used immunoSEQ multiplex PCR; TCRdb keeps in-frame clones, though not all of them. The sample holds some 67,000 clones, under 95% seen once. Source: peripheral blood, taken after pregnancy. The receptors originated from a female donor with multiple sclerosis, enrolled in a pregnancy study. Each CDR3 is given with its conserved first and last residue. D genes are given only for firm matches. The size of a clone is reported for some rows only, either as once, few or many, or as a class for expanded clones.

v_call: TRBV2; clone_size: .; d_call: TRBD2; j_call: TRBJ2-7; cdr3_length: 13; cdr3_aa: CASKSTTSGEQYF; cdr3_nt: TGTGCCAGCAAATCTACTACTAGCGGCGAGCAGTACTTC
v_call: TRBV20-1; clone_size: .; d_call: .; j_call: TRBJ1-1; cdr3_length: 11; cdr3_aa: CSARLNTEAFF; cdr3_nt: TGCAGTGCTAGGTTAAACACTGAAGCTTTCTTT
v_call: TRBV29-1; clone_size: .; d_call: TRBD1; j_call: TRBJ2-2; cdr3_length: 15; cdr3_aa: CSVARQGMGTGELFF; cdr3_nt: TGCAGCGTTGCCCGACAGGGTATGGGCACCGGGGAGCTGTTTTTT
v_call: TRBV5-1; clone_size: .; d_call: TRBD1; j_call: TRBJ1-4; cdr3_length: 19; cdr3_aa: CASSLDRTGGSTYNEKLFF; cdr3_nt: TGCGCCAGCAGCTTGGACCGAACAGGGGGCTCAACCTATAATGAAAAACTGTTTTTT
v_call: TRBV6-1; clone_size: once; d_call: .; j_call: TRBJ2-7; cdr3_length: 14; cdr3_aa: CASSEGGGSDEQYF; cdr3_nt: TGTGCCAGCAGTGAAGGGGGAGGAAGCGACGAGCAGTACTTC
v_call: TRBV9; clone_size: .; d_call: TRBD2; j_call: TRBJ2-3; cdr3_length: 15; cdr3_aa: CASSAGTISADTQYF; cdr3_nt: TGTGCCAGCAGCGCTGGGACTATTAGCGCAGATACGCAGTATTTT
v_call: TRBV28; clone_size: .; d_call: .; j_call: TRBJ1-1; cdr3_length: 14; cdr3_aa: CASKVVGGNTEAFF; cdr3_nt: TGTGCCAGCAAGGTAGTAGGGGGGAACACTGAAGCTTTCTTT
v_call: TRBV5-1; clone_size: .; d_call: TRBD1; j_call: TRBJ1-2; cdr3_length: 14; cdr3_aa: CASSSLTGNYGYTF; cdr3_nt: TGCGCCAGCAGCTCACTGACAGGGAACTATGGCTACACCTTC
v_call: TRBV2; clone_size: .; d_call: .; j_call: TRBJ2-1; cdr3_length: 12; cdr3_aa: CASPGLSNEQFF; cdr3_nt: TGTGCCAGCCCAGGACTCTCCAATGAGCAGTTCTTC
v_call: TRBV21-1; clone_size: .; d_call: .; j_call: TRBJ1-2; cdr3_length: 14; cdr3_aa: CASSNGTGSEGYTF; cdr3_nt: TGTGCCAGCAGCAACGGGACAGGGAGCGAGGGCTACACCTTC
v_call: TRBV5-1; clone_size: .; d_call: TRBD2; j_call: TRBJ2-1; cdr3_length: 16; cdr3_aa: CASSFSGTSAYNEQFF; cdr3_nt: TGCGCCAGCAGCTTCTCCGGGACTAGCGCGTACAATGAGCAGTTCTTC
v_call: TRBV28; clone_size: .; d_call: TRBD2; j_call: TRBJ2-7; cdr3_length: 13; cdr3_aa: CATFSAGGYEQYF; cdr3_nt: TGTGCCACCTTTTCAGCGGGAGGGTACGAGCAGTACTTC
v_call: TRBV7-2; clone_size: .; d_call: .; j_call: TRBJ2-1; cdr3_length: 15; cdr3_aa: CASSLLPGSYNEQFF; cdr3_nt: TGTGCCAGCAGCTTGCTGCCAGGCTCCTACAATGAGCAGTTCTTC
v_call: TRBV6-4; clone_size: .; d_call: .; j_call: TRBJ2-2; cdr3_length: 14; cdr3_aa: CAARPQGNTGELFF; cdr3_nt: TGTGCCGCACGTCCCCAGGGAAACACCGGGGAGCTGTTTTTT
v_call: TRBV7-9; clone_size: .; d_call: .; j_call: TRBJ2-1; cdr3_length: 15; cdr3_aa: CASSLGRGEFDEQFF; cdr3_nt: TGTGCCAGCAGCTTAGGCAGGGGGGAGTTCGATGAGCAGTTCTTC
v_call: TRBV11-2; clone_size: once; d_call: TRBD1; j_call: TRBJ2-2; cdr3_length: 17; cdr3_aa: CASSLAPGQGNTGELFF; cdr3_nt: TGTGCCAGCAGCTTAGCCCCTGGACAGGGCAACACCGGGGAGCTGTTTTTT
v_call: TRBV7-9; clone_size: .; d_call: TRBD2; j_call: TRBJ2-1; cdr3_length: 15; cdr3_aa: CASSRGSGGDNEQFF; cdr3_nt: TGTGCCAGCAGCCGGGGGTCGGGGGGGGACAATGAGCAGTTCTTC
v_call: TRBV27; clone_size: .; d_call: .; j_call: TRBJ1-1; cdr3_length: 14; cdr3_aa: CASSSDSLNTEAFF; cdr3_nt: TGTGCCAGCAGTTCGGACAGCCTGAACACTGAAGCTTTCTTT
v_call: TRBV6-4; clone_size: few; d_call: .; j_call: TRBJ2-6; cdr3_length: 14; cdr3_aa: CASSERYEANVLTF; cdr3_nt: TGTGCCAGCAGTGAGAGGTACGAGGCCAACGTCCTGACTTTC
v_call: TRBV27; clone_size: .; d_call: .; j_call: TRBJ2-1; cdr3_length: 13; cdr3_aa: CASSWTGYNEQFF; cdr3_nt: TGTGCCAGCAGTTGGACTGGATACAATGAGCAGTTCTTC
v_call: TRBV25-1; clone_size: .; d_call: .; j_call: TRBJ2-6; cdr3_length: 13; cdr3_aa: CASSADSANVLTF; cdr3_nt: TGTGCCAGCAGTGCAGACTCGGCCAACGTCCTGACTTTC
v_call: TRBV7-2; clone_size: .; d_call: .; j_call: TRBJ1-2; cdr3_length: 13; cdr3_aa: CASSPKRGNGYTF; cdr3_nt: TGTGCCAGCAGCCCTAAAAGGGGAAATGGCTACACCTTC